A selection of T cell receptor beta chains follows, all from one sample in a study of cytomegalovirus exposure and HLA in healthy donors. Profiled with immunoSEQ multiplex PCR; TCRdb holds only in-frame clones, not every one. The sample consists of 100,000 to 150,000 clones, 65% to 80% of them appearing once. Sample: PBMCs. The receptors come from a middle-aged woman in good health and CMV-seropositive. CDR3s leave out the opening cysteine and the closing phenylalanine or tryptophan.

>TRBV28
ASSPYRGADTQY
>TRBV6-7
ASPKGGRTNTGELF
>TRBV4-1
ASSQDPSTGTDTQY
>TRBV7-9
ASSHSQGWETQY
>TRBV29-1
SVGGVGGSSSYEQY
>TRBV4-1
ASSQEGGAPYEQY
>TRBV30
AWSKGTGEQF
>TRBV2
ASSELSGNTGELF
>TRBV30
AWSGQATDTQY
>TRBV7-2
ASSLTVNEETQY
>TRBV10-3
AISEKGDTIY
>TRBV28
ASSPTLAGVPFGNEQF
>TRBV10-3
AISEGLPVYEQY
>TRBV5-8
ASSLLTGTGFLEQY
>TRBV4-1
ASSLKGTEGETQY
>TRBV21-1
ASSPQDREGEQY
>TRBV7-8
AISQGSYNEQF
>TRBV10-3
AISESKGATEKLF
>TRBV18
ASSPQGTLGSGEQF
>TRBV30
AWSPRGLSGGAYEQY
>TRBV30
AWSSGLDAGTYEQY
>TRBV7-2
ASSLVASGTETQY
>TRBV30
ASLRREDFNTQY
>TRBV18
ASSPLSAGGNTEAF
>TRBV5-4
ASSLSGRRTDTQY
>TRBV6-5
ASRLNRGDEQY
>TRBV7-9
ASSLESGGSTEAF
>TRBV25-1
ASSAGSYEQY
>TRBV27
ASSGRGKEGYT
>TRBV2
ASSEGGAGAKIDTQY
>TRBV28
ASSFLGLAGDNNEQF
>TRBV2
ASFRTAGNTIY
>TRBV7-2
ASSLRRGTGEKLF
>TRBV5-1
ASSLIRLEGYT
>TRBV6-6
ASRPSTDTQY
>TRBV19
ATQGGFDTEAF
>TRBV29-1
SVETGFSGANVLT
>TRBV5-1
ASSLRQKVTGELF
>TRBV15
ATSNRGLGANVLT
>TRBV18
ASSPTAEGYETQY
>TRBV15
ATSSLQGAPKNIQY
>TRBV11-2
ASSLDVGIYNSPLH
>TRBV5-1
ASSLGSGRAGETQY
>TRBV2
ASSEEEGAIGTEAF
>TRBV5-4
ASSLGDGQGSYEQY
>TRBV7-9
ASSLTGTMETQY
>TRBV2
ASSEAPGEPEKLF